This is a list of T cell receptor beta chains from one sample in a study of T-cell memory formation after mild COVID-19. TCRdb called the 5' RACE reads again in MiXCR, with one record for every CDR3 protein. The sample lists 90,000 to 120,000 distinct CDR3 sequences, around 15% occurring once. Input material: PBMCs or a T cell subset sorted from them (not recorded which). The receptors shown here come from a man between 18 and 29 years old who had mild COVID-19 (a few samples of this study predate the infection). Cell type and time point are not known. Each CDR3 is given with its conserved first and last residue. The D gene is left open where the match is weak. Part of the rows lack a size; the others show once, few, many or a class for expanded clones.

clone size,J gene,D gene,V gene,CDR3 DNA,CDR3 protein
.,TRBJ1-1,.,TRBV7-9,TGTGCCAGCAGCTTATCGGAGTGGGGCACTGAAGCTTTCTTT,CASSLSEWGTEAFF
.,TRBJ2-1,TRBD2,TRBV13,TGTGCCAGCAGCTATAGCGGGGGCTCCTACACTGAGCAGTTCTTC,CASSYSGGSYTEQFF
.,TRBJ2-7,TRBD1,TRBV29-1,TGCAGCGTTGAAGGGACAGGAGAAAGCTCCTACGAGCAGTACTTC,CSVEGTGESSYEQYF
many,TRBJ2-1,.,TRBV7-9,TGTGCCAGCAGCCGCCCGGGACAAAGAGTGTACAATGAGCAGTTCTTC,CASSRPGQRVYNEQFF
.,TRBJ2-1,.,TRBV9,TGTGCCAGCAGCGTAGGAGGAGACCCCATGGGGCAGTTCTTC,CASSVGGDPMGQFF
few,TRBJ2-3,.,TRBV7-9,TGTGCCAGCAGTCCCAGGGGGGGGCCAGACACAGATACGCAGTATTTT,CASSPRGGPDTDTQYF
.,TRBJ2-6,.,TRBV4-1,TGCGCCAGCAGCCGCCTGACGGGGGCAGGTGCCTCCCCTGGGGCCAACGTCCTGACTTTC,CASSRLTGAGASPGANVLTF
.,TRBJ2-7,TRBD2,TRBV10-3,TGTGCCATCAGGGCTAGCGGGGGTGGGACCTACGAGCAGTACTTC,CAIRASGGGTYEQYF
once,TRBJ2-3,.,TRBV12-3/TRBV12-4,TGTGCCAGCAGTTTAGGCAGGACGAGCACAGATACGCAGTATTTT,CASSLGRTSTDTQYF
few,TRBJ2-5,.,TRBV20-1,TGCAGTGCTAGAGATGGGGATACCGGAAGGGAGACCCAGTACTTC,CSARDGDTGRETQYF
few,TRBJ1-2,TRBD1,TRBV20-1,TGCAGTGCTGGGACAGTTAACTATGGCTACACCTTC,CSAGTVNYGYTF
.,TRBJ2-7,TRBD1,TRBV12-3/TRBV12-4,TGTGCCAGCCAAATCTCCGGGACAGGCCACGAGCAGTACTTC,CASQISGTGHEQYF
.,TRBJ2-5,.,TRBV9,TGTGCCAGCAGCGTATATCCACAAGAGACCCAGTACTTC,CASSVYPQETQYF
many,TRBJ1-5,.,TRBV5-6,TGTGCCAGCAGCCGGGCGTTGGATTCGGGGCAGCCCCAGCATTTT,CASSRALDSGQPQHF
many,TRBJ2-5,.,TRBV7-8,TGTGCCAGCAGCCATCCAGTGGAAGAGACCCAGTACTTC,CASSHPVEETQYF
many,TRBJ2-1,TRBD2,TRBV2,TGTGCCAGCAGTGCAACTAGCGGGGGCAATGAGCAGTTCTTC,CASSATSGGNEQFF
.,TRBJ2-3,TRBD2,TRBV3-1,TGTGCCAGCAGCCACGGACTAGCGGGGCCTACTATCACAGATACGCAGTATTTT,CASSHGLAGPTITDTQYF
few,TRBJ1-1,.,TRBV5-1,TGCGCCAGCAGTAGAAGAGGGGGGGACACTGAAGCTTTCTTT,CASSRRGGDTEAFF
few,TRBJ1-1,.,TRBV2,TGTGCCAGCGGACAGCAGAACACTGAAGCTTTCTTT,CASGQQNTEAFF
few,TRBJ2-6,.,TRBV25-1,TGTGCCAGCAGTAACCAGACAGGACCTCTATCCGGGGCCAACGTCCTGACTTTC,CASSNQTGPLSGANVLTF
.,TRBJ2-2,TRBD2,TRBV20-1,TGCAGTCGACTAGCGCCGAACACCGGGGAGCTGTTTTTT,CSRLAPNTGELFF
many,TRBJ1-1,TRBD1,TRBV12-3/TRBV12-4,TGTGCCAGCAGTTTAGGACAGGGGATGAACACTGAAGCTTTCTTT,CASSLGQGMNTEAFF
.,TRBJ1-2,TRBD1,TRBV10-3,TGTGCCATCAATCCGACAGGGACTGGCTACACCTTC,CAINPTGTGYTF
.,TRBJ1-5,.,TRBV4-3,TGCGCCAGCAGCCAAGATCTAGGGGTAGGTGGTCAGCCCCAGCATTTT,CASSQDLGVGGQPQHF
.,TRBJ2-5,.,TRBV28,TGTGCCAGCAGTTTAGTTCGTCGCTCAGGGGAGACCCAGTACTTC,CASSLVRRSGETQYF
.,TRBJ2-3,.,TRBV7-3,TGTGCCAGCAGCTTAACACTCAGCACAGATACGCAGTATTTT,CASSLTLSTDTQYF
.,TRBJ1-1,.,TRBV7-2,TGTGCCAGCAGCTTAAAGGGGGGGAGGGAAGCTTTCTTT,CASSLKGGREAFF
.,TRBJ2-3,TRBD2,TRBV29-1,TGCAGCGGCGGACTAGCGGGAAATACGCAGTATTTT,CSGGLAGNTQYF
.,TRBJ1-5,.,TRBV15,TGTGCCACCAGCAGAGTAAGGGCCGAGAATCAGCCCCAGCATTTT,CATSRVRAENQPQHF
few,TRBJ1-6,.,TRBV7-2,TGTGCCAGCTCCCAGGGGAAGATCTCCTATAATTCACCCCTCCACTTT,CASSQGKISYNSPLHF
few,TRBJ1-6,.,TRBV9,TGTGCCAGCAGCGCTGCAACAGGAGGCTCAGGATCACCCCTCCACTTT,CASSAATGGSGSPLHF
.,TRBJ2-2,TRBD1,TRBV24-1,TGTGCCACGCGGACAGGGCCCACCGGGGAGCTGTTTTTT,CATRTGPTGELFF
few,TRBJ2-5,.,TRBV7-2,TGTGCCAGCAACCGGCCGACCGATATGGAGACCCAGTACTTC,CASNRPTDMETQYF
few,TRBJ1-2,.,TRBV9,TGTGCCAGCACCGGGGGGGCCTATGGCTACACCTTC,CASTGGAYGYTF
few,TRBJ2-7,.,TRBV12-3/TRBV12-4,TGTGCCAGCAGCGACATGCCAGCCTCCTACGAGCAGTACTTC,CASSDMPASYEQYF
few,TRBJ2-1,.,TRBV12-3/TRBV12-4,TGTGCCAGCAGTAGCGGGGAGCAGTTCTTC,CASSSGEQFF
.,TRBJ2-3,.,TRBV4-1,TGCGCCATCTCACGGGGGCCTGGACATTCAGATACGCAGTATTTT,CAISRGPGHSDTQYF
many,TRBJ2-6,.,TRBV9,TGTGCCAGCAGCGAGGAGGGGGCCAACGTCCTGACTTTC,CASSEEGANVLTF
.,TRBJ1-1,.,TRBV6-5,TGTGCCAGCAGTTACTCGACGGGGGGCGTCACTGAAGCTTTCTTT,CASSYSTGGVTEAFF
few,TRBJ2-5,.,TRBV7-9,TGTGCCAGCAGCATCGAGACCCAGTACTTC,CASSIETQYF
.,TRBJ2-7,.,TRBV4-1,TGCGCCAGCAGCCAAGATTTGGTCAGCGAGCAGTACTTC,CASSQDLVSEQYF
.,TRBJ1-6,.,TRBV19,TGTGCCAGTAGTCCGGCCCCCAGATTTCGATCACCCCTCCACTTT,CASSPAPRFRSPLHF
few,TRBJ2-1,TRBD2,TRBV20-1,TGCAGTGCTAGAGATCTAGCGGGGGGGCCAAATGAGCAGTTCTTC,CSARDLAGGPNEQFF